Presented here are 18 T cell receptor beta chains from one specimen sequenced in a study of tumor-infiltrating lymphocytes in oesophageal squamous cell carcinoma. One entry per CDR3 protein, called by TCRdb with MiXCR from the PCR reads. The sample contains tens of thousands of distinct CDR3 sequences, roughly a third of which appear only once. Sequences were obtained from esophageal tumor tissue. The receptors here all came from a female donor with esophageal squamous cell carcinoma.

V and J are TRBV5-5 and TRBJ2-3, with D possibly being TRBD2 (7 bases). This CDR3 comprises 14 residues. Germline CDR1 and CDR2: SGHKS and YYEKEE (reference sequence). Trimming removed 3 bases at V and 6 bases at J, with 14 bases between. The CDR3 nucleotides read TGTGCCAGCAGCTCCGCCGCGGGGGCGGATACGCAGTATTTT. Translation gives CASSSAAGADTQYF.

This chain uses TRBV2 with TRBJ2-5, with D possibly being TRBD2 (6 bases). Germline assignment: CDR1 SNHLY and CDR2 FYNNEI. V was shortened by 5 bases and J by 11 bases, with 18 bases between the two germline ends. The CDR3 contains 13 residues. The CDR3 sequence is CASSQWAGQNQYF. CDR3 DNA: TGTGCCAGCAGTCAGTGGGCGGGGCAGAATCAGTACTTC. Complete variable domain (other parts from reference TRBV2 and TRBJ2-5): EPEVTQTPSHQVTQMGQEVILRCVPISNHLYFYWYRQILGQKVEFLVSFYNNEISEKSEIFDDQFSVERPDGSNFTLKIRSTKLEDSAMYFCASSQWAGQNQYFGPGTRLLVL.

The chain couples TRBV9 to TRBJ2-3; 7 bases line up with TRBD1. V lost 4 bases and J lost 1; bases outside the gene matches: 6. CDR3 length: 15 amino acids. Germline V gives CDR1 SGDLS, CDR2 YYNGEE. CDR3 in amino acids: CASSLQQGRTDTQYF. CDR3 sequence (DNA): TGTGCCAGCAGCCTACAACAGGGGCGCACAGATACGCAGTATTTT.

This clonotype was seen at least ten times. The V call is TRBV5-1, the J call TRBJ2-7; D ambiguous. The CDR3 totals 13 residues. Per germline, CDR1 SGHRS and CDR2 YFSETQ. V was shortened by 2 bases and J by 0 bases, with 6 bases between the two germline ends. CDR3 amino acids: CASSLTVSYEQYF. Written as DNA, the CDR3 is TGCGCCAGCAGCTTAACAGTCTCCTACGAGCAGTACTTC.

This clonotype was found many times. The chain has TRBV6-1 and TRBJ1-1; TRBD1 aligns across 7 bases. After removal of 5 bases from V and 5 bases from J, the junction contained 2 bases not matched to a gene. This CDR3 region has 12 residues. Germline V gives CDR1 MNHNS, CDR2 SASEGT. CDR3 amino acids: CASSKGQTEAFF. The CDR3 coding sequence is TGTGCCAGCAGTAAGGGACAGACTGAAGCTTTCTTT.

The chain links TRBV20-1 to TRBJ2-3, with TRBD2 matching 7 bases. CDR1 is DFQATT, CDR2 SNEGSKA, per germline (reference sequence). The CDR3 length is 15 residues. The J segment lost 0 bases and the V segment lost 3 bases, leaving 6 bases of the junction unmatched. The CDR3 region is CSARGSSGSTDTQYF. The CDR3 nucleotides read TGCAGTGCTAGGGGGAGTAGCGGGAGCACAGATACGCAGTATTTT.

This clonotype rates as medium-sized. The chain uses TRBV7-3 and TRBJ1-5; D perhaps matches TRBD1 (6 bases). The CDR3 totals 18 residues. V was trimmed by 4 bases and J by 3 bases, leaving 22 bases between them. CDR1 is SGHTA and CDR2 is FQGTGA in the germline V gene. In DNA form, the CDR3 reads TGTGCCAGCAGCTCCAATCGGGCTCCGGGACAAGCCAATCAGCCCCAGCATTTT. Its protein is CASSSNRAPGQANQPQHF.

The sample holds many counts of this clonotype. The CDR3 nucleotides are TGCGCCAGCAGCTTGGAGGGGGGGAGTAATTCACCCCTCCACTTT. Translating it yields CASSLEGGSNSPLHF. This chain links TRBV5-1 with TRBJ1-6, with D tentatively TRBD1 (6 bases). Trimming took off 0 bases at V and 6 bases at J, with 10 bases between the two ends. Germline CDR1 SGHRS, CDR2 YFSETQ. The CDR3 is 15 residues long.

The chain is built from TRBV6-1 and TRBJ2-3; D is unresolved. V gave up 3 bases and J gave up 2 bases, with 18 bases separating them. Per germline, CDR1 MNHNS and CDR2 SASEGT. CDR3 length: 17 amino acids. The CDR3 nucleotides are TGTGCCAGCAGTGATAGAGGCGGCGGAGACCTCACAGATACGCAGTATTTT. Amino acid sequence: CASSDRGGGDLTDTQYF.

This clonotype was seen at least ten times. V usage is TRBV7-9 and J usage is TRBJ2-5; D unresolved. V dropped 4 bases and J dropped 2 bases, with 14 bases sitting between them. CDR3 length equals 15 residues. Per germline, CDR1 SEHNR and CDR2 FQNEAQ (reference sequence). The CDR3 nucleotides are TGTGCCAGCAGCTCTGGACCCTCCCAGCAAGAGACCCAGTACTTC. The encoded protein is CASSSGPSQQETQYF.

This clonotype occurred many times. V gene TRBV7-8 combines with J gene TRBJ1-1; no clear D gene. Germline V lookup: CDR1 SGHVS, CDR2 FQNEAQ. Trimming removed 0 bases from V and 12 bases from J, with 11 bases in between. This CDR3 is built from 12 residues. The CDR3 sequence is CASSLARGNTFF. The CDR3 DNA follows: TGTGCCAGCAGCTTAGCCCGGGGAAACACTTTCTTT.

This clonotype was observed a few times. The gene calls are TRBV19 and TRBJ2-7; D is possibly TRBD1 (5 bases). The V end lost 1 base, the J end lost 6 bases, and 7 bases lay between the germline ends. The CDR3 has 12 amino acids. Germline CDR1 LNHDA, CDR2 SQIVND (reference sequence). In DNA form, the CDR3 reads TGTGCCAGTAGTATAGGGGGCGGCGAGCAGTACTTC. Protein sequence: CASSIGGGEQYF. The variable domain in full, completed from reference TRBV19 and TRBJ2-7, reads DGGITQSPKYLFRKEGQNVTLSCEQNLNHDAMYWYRQDPGQGLRLIYYSQIVNDFQKGDIAEGYSVSREKKESFPLTVTSAQKNPTAFYLCASSIGGGEQYFGPGTRLTVT.

This clonotype turned up a few times. The V gene is TRBV19, the J gene TRBJ2-7, with TRBD2 identical over 13 bases. The DNA matches TRBJ2-1 better at its end, which makes the J call doubtful. CDR1 and CDR2 (germline): LNHDA, SQIVND (reference sequence). This CDR3 region has 15 residues. CDR3 loop: CASSPLAGGFYEQFF. The DNA of the CDR3 is TGTGCCAGTAGTCCACTAGCGGGAGGGTTCTATGAGCAGTTCTTC.

Ten or more counts support this clonotype. The chain uses TRBV5-8 and TRBJ2-2; D may be TRBD2 (6 bases). The ends were cut back, 1 base at V and 2 bases at J, with 9 bases in the middle. The CDR3 sequence is 15 residues long. Germline assignment: CDR1 SGHTS and CDR2 YDEGEE. The CDR3 DNA sequence: TGTGCCAGCAGCTTGTATAGCGGTAACACCGGGGAGCTGTTTTTT. This translates into CASSLYSGNTGELFF.

Remarks on this clonotype: A junction boundary mismatches the germline segment, possibly from a read error. This chain links TRBV13 with TRBJ2-1; D may be TRBD1 (8 bases). The DNA matches TRBJ2-7 better at its end, which makes the J call doubtful. CDR3 length: 15 amino acids. CDR1 is PRHDT, CDR2 FYEKMQ, per germline (reference sequence). CDR3 sequence (DNA): TGCGCCAGCAGCTTGGGGGGGACAGGATTCTACGAGCAGTACTTC. This codes for CASSLGGTGFYEQYF.

This clonotype was picked up many times. The CDR3 is CASSLGWDRPNTEAFF. As DNA, the CDR3 is TGTGCCAGCAGCCTAGGGTGGGACAGGCCTAACACTGAAGCTTTCTTT. This rearrangement joins TRBV11-2 to TRBJ1-1, with TRBD1 identical over 8 bases. From germline, CDR1 is SGHAT and CDR2 FQNNGV. This CDR3 is built from 16 residues. The J segment lost 2 bases and the V segment lost 5 bases, leaving 10 bases of the junction unmatched.

A note on this clonotype: The conserved closing phenylalanine or tryptophan is absent in this CDR3, likely reflecting a read error. The chain combines TRBV7-2 with TRBJ2-1; D gene uncertain. The tail of the sequence fits TRBJ2-5 better, so the J call may be wrong. Germline V gene data show CDR1 as SGHTA and CDR2 as FQGNSA. CDR3 length: 12 amino acids. The CDR3 nucleotides read TGTGCCAGCAGCTTATCATCTGAGACCCAGTACTCC. This codes for CASSLSSETQYS.

This clonotype was seen more than once but under ten times. The chain has TRBV24-1 and TRBJ2-6; D perhaps matches TRBD1 (5 bases). Germline V gene lookup returns CDR1 KGHDR and CDR2 SFDVKD. The CDR3 is 17 amino acids. The V and J ends lost 2 bases and 0 bases respectively, with 10 bases between them. CDR3 sequence: CATSDSTAVSGANVLTF. The CDR3, as DNA: TGTGCCACCAGTGATTCGACAGCCGTCTCTGGGGCCAACGTCCTGACTTTC.